The TCR beta chain described here comes from a study of CD8 T cells in ankylosing spondylitis. General study findings and limits: In ankylosing spondylitis patients, matched synovial fluid reportedly showed significant enrichment of disease-linked clones.

MiXCR, applied by TCRdb to the 5' RACE reads, yields one record per CDR3 protein. The table shows roughly 250,000 distinct CDR3 sequences, with 8% to 9.5% occurring only once. This clonotype has a count of ten or more. Antigen unknown. The source material was blood, either unsorted or a sorted T cell fraction (not recorded which). The clonotype was recovered from a male donor with ankylosing spondylitis or in good health (not recorded which).

The CDR3 reads CASSLEGHRTGELFF. CDR3 bases: TGTGCCAGCAGTTTAGAGGGGCACCGCACCGGGGAGCTGTTTTTT. The chain combines TRBV28 with TRBJ2-2, with D tentatively TRBD1 or TRBD2 (5 bases each). Germline values: CDR1 MDHEN, CDR2 SYDVKM. Trimming left V 2 bases short and J 4 bases short, with 11 bases between. The CDR3 totals 15 residues.